Presented here are 5 T cell receptor beta chains from one specimen sequenced in a study of blood T cell repertoires in COVID-19. Sequencing was performed with immunoSEQ multiplex PCR; in TCRdb, only in-frame clones are kept and a portion is missing. The sample consists of over 200,000 clones, over 70% of them appearing once. The sequencing input was PBMCs or T cells enriched from blood (not recorded which). All receptors derive from a woman in her twenties or thirties who had been exposed to COVID-19.

The chain employs TRBV28 and TRBJ1-6; maybe TRBD1 (6 bases). From germline, CDR1 is MDHEN and CDR2 SYDVKM. The CDR3 sequence is 15 residues long. Trimming left V 6 bases short and J 0 bases short, with 9 bases between. CDR3 DNA sequence: TGTGCCAGCAGCGGACAGAGCTCCTATAATTCACCCCTCCACTTT. Amino acids: CASSGQSSYNSPLHF.

The chain carries TRBV5-4 and TRBJ2-7; the D gene is possibly TRBD1 (5 bases). The V end was cut by 0 bases, the J end by 5 bases, with 9 bases between. Germline values: CDR1 SGHNT, CDR2 YYREEE (reference sequence). This CDR3 is 13 amino acids long. The CDR3 reads CASSLVQGNEQYF. In DNA form, the CDR3 reads TGTGCCAGCAGCTTGGTCCAGGGAAACGAGCAGTACTTC.

The chain has TRBV6-5 and TRBJ2-5; D is possibly TRBD2 (5 bases). Trimming pared 5 bases from V and 2 bases from J, leaving 6 bases between. Per the germline V gene, CDR1 is MNHEY and CDR2 is SVGAGI. This CDR3 has 12 amino acids. CDR3 residues: CASSRGQETQYF. The CDR3 coding sequence is TGTGCCAGCAGTCGCGGGCAAGAGACCCAGTACTTC.

J is TRBJ1-2 and V is TRBV5-6; TRBD1 aligns across 7 bases. The germline CDR1 and CDR2 sequences are SGHDT and YYEEEE. This CDR3 has 13 amino acids. V shed 6 bases and J 6 bases; nucleotides not matched to a gene: 8. This CDR3 reads CASNPTGWDGYTF. In DNA, the CDR3 is TGTGCCAGCAACCCGACAGGGTGGGATGGCTACACCTTC.

The rearrangement joins TRBV2 to TRBJ2-7, with D perhaps TRBD1 (5 bases). Germline CDR1 reads SNHLY; CDR2 reads FYNNEI. Between the trimmed V and J ends, which lost 7 bases and 1 base, there was a span of 14 bases. The CDR3 has 14 amino acids. The CDR3 reads CASKSTQGSYEQYF. The CDR3 coding sequence is TGTGCCAGCAAATCTACGCAGGGATCCTACGAGCAGTACTTC.